This T cell receptor (beta chain) was found in a study of blood T cell repertoires in COVID-19. Across the whole study: T cells, B-cell-depleted T cells, or PBMCs provided the cDNA or gDNA that served as material.

In the authors' methods: For nucleated cells, counts were estimated from reference gene primer amplification. Assay used: immunoSEQ multiplex PCR; TCRdb lists only in-frame clones, some missing. Clone size and the V and J calls come from that table; the DNA yielded D and trimming. Of 120,000 or so clones in the sample, approximately 90% were seen once. The ends lost 6 bases at V and 3 bases at J; junction bases unmatched: 7. The CDR3 extends over 14 amino acids. CDR1 and CDR2 from the germline V gene are SGHRS and YFSETQ. The material sequenced was peripheral blood. The J gene is TRBJ2-7, the V gene TRBV5-1, with 9 nucleotides matching TRBD1. The sequence was obtained from a human donor in a cohort sampled during active COVID-19. DNA of the CDR3: TGCGCCAGCACCCTCGGGACAGGGTTCTACGAGCAGTACTTC. As protein: CASTLGTGFYEQYF.